This T cell receptor (beta chain) appears in the sequencing data of a study of PD-1 blockade in mismatch repair-deficient tumors. This CDR3 spans 13 amino acids. Data came from immunoSEQ multiplex PCR; TCRdb stores just in-frame clones and leaves some out. The profile shows 120,000 or so clones, roughly nine tenths of them singletons. The material was peripheral blood, obtained 44 weeks after starting pembrolizumab. The J gene is TRBJ2-5, the V gene TRBV21-1; the tabulated D call, TRBD1, remains unverified against the DNA. TRBV21-1 is marked as a pseudogene. The source is an adult with mismatch repair-deficient cancer. The CDR3 spells CASSNRAEETQYF. Here the CDR3 DNA reads TGTGCCAGCAGCAACAGGGCCGAAGAGACCCAGTACTTC.